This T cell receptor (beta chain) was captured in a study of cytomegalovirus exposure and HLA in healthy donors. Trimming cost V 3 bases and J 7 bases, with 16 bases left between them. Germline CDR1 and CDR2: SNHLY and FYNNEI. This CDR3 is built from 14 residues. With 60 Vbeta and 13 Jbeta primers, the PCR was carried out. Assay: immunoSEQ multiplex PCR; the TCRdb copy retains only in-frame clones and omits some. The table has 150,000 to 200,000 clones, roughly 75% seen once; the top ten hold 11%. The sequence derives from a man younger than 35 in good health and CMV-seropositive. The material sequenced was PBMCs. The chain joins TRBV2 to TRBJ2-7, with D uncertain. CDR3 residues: CASSEEPAPFEQYF. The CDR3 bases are TGTGCCAGCAGTGAGGAGCCAGCCCCCTTTGAGCAGTACTTC.